The T cell receptor (beta chain) described here comes from a study of OX40 agonist ivuxolimab in advanced cancers. Libraries were prepared by immunoSEQ multiplex PCR; TCRdb keeps only in-frame clonotypes and omits some of them. The repertoire includes tens of thousands of clones, over 75% of them detected once, and roughly 5% sits in the top ten. This CDR3 comprises 13 residues. The V end was cut by 5 bases, the J end by 4 bases, with 11 bases between. Germline V lookup: CDR1 SGHAT, CDR2 FQNNGV. The clonotype comes from an adult with an advanced solid tumor such as melanoma, head and neck, liver or kidney cancer. The source material was CD4+ or CD8+ T cells sorted from blood, sampled in a trial of the OX40 agonist ivuxolimab. This sequence joins TRBV11-2 and TRBJ2-5; D perhaps matches TRBD1 (6 bases). CDR3 DNA sequence: TGTGCCAGCAGCCCACAGGGCCGAGAGACCCAGTACTTC. The encoded protein is CASSPQGRETQYF.